This T cell receptor beta chain was obtained from a study of OX40 agonist ivuxolimab in advanced cancers. As for the study in general: The drug used for patients, ivuxolimab, was an agonistic anti-OX40 (CD134) antibody.

Sequenced by immunoSEQ multiplex PCR; TCRdb stores in-frame clones only, minus some. The sample carries tens of thousands of clones, 90% to 95% recorded once. The CDR3 totals 15 residues. Trimming left V 11 bases short and J 0 bases short, with 19 bases between. CDR1 SGHTA and CDR2 FQGNSA come from the germline V gene. The sample consisted of CD4+ or CD8+ T cells sorted from blood, taken in a trial of the OX40 agonist ivuxolimab. This chain connects TRBV7-2 to TRBJ1-1, with a weak D call TRBD1 (6 bases). The sequence was obtained from an adult with an advanced solid tumor such as melanoma, head and neck, liver or kidney cancer. This chain's CDR3 is CAEKGGHILNTEAFF. CDR3 nucleotides: TGTGCCGAGAAGGGGGGGCACATCTTGAACACTGAAGCTTTCTTT.